What follows are 28 T cell receptor beta chains derived from one specimen sequenced in a study of T-cell memory formation after mild COVID-19 (dated by TCRdb to the early 2020s). Libraries were made using 5' RACE. Sequencing relied on an Illumina NovaSeq 6000. The public reads were run again by TCRdb, first through fastp at Q25 and then through MiXCR, and only productive beta chains were kept. CDR3 protein duplicates are merged, each entry listing the most common genes and DNA. This sample has more than 400,000 distinct CDR3 sequences in its table, and 15% to 20% of those were observed once. 9% to 15% of the sample is in the top ten clones. Sequenced: PBMCs or a T cell subset sorted from them (not recorded which). The origin of the receptors is an adult woman who had mild COVID-19 (a few samples of this study predate the infection). The sample titles of this study are shuffled in the database, so cell type and time point are left out; the donor was told from shared clones.

This sequence joins TRBV29-1 and TRBJ2-2; D may be TRBD2 (6 bases). CDR3 length: 17 amino acids. Germline lookup yields CDR1 SQVTM and CDR2 ANQGSEA. V was pared by 5 bases and J by 0 bases, with 19 bases between. The CDR3 loop reads CSVRGRSMGANTGELFF. In nucleotides, the CDR3 is TGCAGCGTTCGGGGGAGGAGCATGGGCGCGAACACCGGGGAGCTGTTTTTT.

This clonotype showed up many times. The chain recombines TRBV6-5 with TRBJ2-3, with 10 bases identical to TRBD1. There are 13 residues in the CDR3. V was pared by 5 bases and J by 7 bases, with 3 bases of the junction left unmatched. The V gene's germline CDR1 is MNHEY and CDR2 SVGAGI. The CDR3 coding sequence is TGTGCCAGCAGTAGGACAGGGGGGTATACGCAGTATTTT. Its protein product is CASSRTGGYTQYF.

Many counts were recorded for this clonotype. The CDR3 DNA follows: TGTGCCAGCAGGGGGACAGGGGGGATTGAGCAGTTCTTC. Translating it yields CASRGTGGIEQFF. V usage is TRBV12-3 or TRBV12-4 and J usage is TRBJ2-1; 11 bases are shared with TRBD1. After removal of 6 bases from V and 9 bases from J, the junction contained 4 bases not matched to a gene. The CDR3 loop spans 13 amino acids.

This clonotype was observed a handful of times. This chain joins TRBV7-2 and TRBJ2-5; the match to TRBD2 covers 9 bases. Germline V gene data show CDR1 as SGHTA and CDR2 as FQGNSA. J gave up 1 base and V 2 bases, and 5 bases lay outside the gene matches. This CDR3 region has 16 residues. This CDR3 reads CASSLNAGGGQETQYF. Here the CDR3 DNA reads TGTGCCAGCAGCTTAAATGCGGGAGGGGGCCAAGAGACCCAGTACTTC.

This rearrangement joins TRBV18 to TRBJ1-2, with D possibly being TRBD1 (5 bases). CDR3 length: 14 amino acids. Germline V gives CDR1 KGHSH, CDR2 LQKENI. V was clipped by 3 bases and J by 8 bases, with 16 bases between them. The CDR3 is CASSPGGAVGGYTF. CDR3 DNA: TGTGCCAGCTCACCTGGAGGGGCCGTGGGGGGCTACACCTTC.

The J gene is TRBJ2-1, the V gene TRBV24-1, with D perhaps TRBD1 (7 bases). Trimming removed 2 bases from V and 6 bases from J, with 19 bases in between. The CDR3 extends over 17 amino acids. Per the germline V gene, CDR1 is KGHDR and CDR2 is SFDVKD. The chain's CDR3 is CATSDSRGGQVGNEQFF. In DNA, the CDR3 is TGTGCCACCAGTGATTCGAGGGGAGGACAGGTTGGCAATGAGCAGTTCTTC.

This clonotype was seen a few times. V and J are TRBV24-1 and TRBJ2-5; tentatively, D is TRBD1 (6 bases). Trimming shortened V by 4 bases and J by 3 bases, and 14 bases separated the two germline ends. The germline V gene encodes CDR1 KGHDR and CDR2 SFDVKD. The CDR3 contains 15 residues. DNA for the CDR3: TGTGCCACCAGTGACCCAGGGGCAAGGGAAGAGACCCAGTACTTC. This translates into CATSDPGAREETQYF.

The chain links TRBV2 to TRBJ2-3; D assignment may be TRBD1 or TRBD2 (5 bases each). Germline values: CDR1 SNHLY, CDR2 FYNNEI. The CDR3 is made up of 15 amino acids. V dropped 6 bases and J dropped 3 bases, with 16 bases sitting between them. CDR3 DNA sequence: TGTGCCAGCAGAGCCGGGACGCAGACGACAGATACGCAGTATTTT. It yields the protein CASRAGTQTTDTQYF.

The CDR3 is CASSLEASGIGYDEQFF. The CDR3 coding sequence is TGCGCCAGCAGCTTGGAGGCTAGCGGAATCGGGTATGATGAGCAGTTCTTC. The chain links TRBV5-1 to TRBJ2-1; TRBD2 aligns across 7 bases. CDR1 and CDR2 (germline): SGHRS, YFSETQ. The CDR3 has 17 amino acids. V shed 0 bases and J 8 bases; nucleotides not matched to a gene: 14.

The V and J genes are TRBV12-3 or TRBV12-4 and TRBJ1-2, with D possibly TRBD1 on 5 matching bases. V dropped 1 base and J dropped 4 bases, with 13 bases sitting between them. The length of the CDR3 is 15 residues. DNA of the CDR3: TGTGCCAGCAGTTTAGTAAGAGGGACCCTCTATGGCTACACCTTC. Its protein is CASSLVRGTLYGYTF.

The J gene is TRBJ2-3, the V gene TRBV7-8; 9 bases match TRBD2. The CDR3 covers 17 residues. V lost 2 bases and J lost 4; bases outside the gene matches: 10. The germline V gene encodes CDR1 SGHVS and CDR2 FQNEAQ. The CDR3 spells CASSLQIAGVWADTQYF. The CDR3 DNA reads as TGTGCCAGCAGCTTACAAATAGCGGGAGTGTGGGCAGATACGCAGTATTTT.

CDR3 residues: CASSPPGLDTQYF. CDR3 DNA: TGTGCCAGCTCACCACCAGGGTTAGATACGCAGTATTTT. The chain links TRBV18 to TRBJ2-3; D gene uncertain. Trimming cost V 0 bases and J 5 bases, with 6 bases left between them. The CDR3 covers 13 residues. Per germline, CDR1 KGHSH and CDR2 LQKENI.

The rearrangement links TRBV4-1 to TRBJ2-1; 10 bases match TRBD1. The CDR3 is 15 amino acids. Germline CDR1 is MGHRA and CDR2 is YSYEKL. Unmatched junction bases numbered 6, after V lost 3 bases and J lost 7 bases. DNA for the CDR3: TGCGCCAGCAGCCAGCCGGGACAGGGGACGAATGAGCAGTTCTTC. Translated: CASSQPGQGTNEQFF.

This clonotype was detected ten times or more. V and J are TRBV7-6 and TRBJ2-5; D not resolved. This CDR3 is 17 amino acids long. Germline assignment: CDR1 SGHVS and CDR2 FNYEAQ. V was cut by 5 bases and J by 4 bases, with 23 bases left in between. In DNA form, the CDR3 reads TGTGCCAGCAGCCCCCTCCGAGCAGAGAGAGATGGAGAGACCCAGTACTTC. This translates into CASSPLRAERDGETQYF.

V usage is TRBV4-1 and J usage is TRBJ2-1; 10 bases align to TRBD2. V lost 6 bases, J lost 2 bases, and 4 bases stayed unmatched. Looked up from germline, CDR1 is MGHRA and CDR2 is YSYEKL. The CDR3 is 15 residues long. The CDR3 reads CASRLAGRTYNEQFF. CDR3 nucleotides: TGCGCCAGCAGACTAGCGGGAAGAACCTACAATGAGCAGTTCTTC.

This clonotype was seen only a few times. The chain uses TRBV12-3 or TRBV12-4 and TRBJ2-7; D uncertain. V lost 1 base and J 2 bases, leaving 12 bases between the germline ends. The CDR3 runs to 15 residues. This CDR3 reads CASSLGSSLTYEQYF. The CDR3 DNA follows: TGTGCCAGCAGTTTAGGTTCCTCCCTTACCTACGAGCAGTACTTC.

This clonotype was detected a few times. The rearrangement links TRBV6-5 to TRBJ1-2, with D perhaps TRBD1 (5 bases). Per the germline V gene, CDR1 is MNHEY and CDR2 is SVGAGI. This CDR3 has 16 amino acids. V dropped 5 bases and J dropped 0 bases, with 16 bases sitting between them. The CDR3, as DNA: TGTGCCAGCAGTCCGAACCCAGGGAGAGCTAACTATGGCTACACCTTC. Protein sequence: CASSPNPGRANYGYTF.

This clonotype was recorded a few times. This sequence joins TRBV12-3 or TRBV12-4 and TRBJ1-2, with D unresolved. Trimming took 5 bases from V and 8 from J, leaving 15 bases between them. There are 13 residues in the CDR3. The CDR3 nucleotides read TGTGCCAGCAGTCCGGACGGTGGGTTCGGCTACACCTTC. It codes for CASSPDGGFGYTF.

This clonotype was detected only a few times. In DNA form, the CDR3 reads TGTGCCAGCAGCCCCGTAGTAGCGGAGCCTTACACAGATACGCAGTATTTT. Translated, it gives CASSPVVAEPYTDTQYF. The chain combines TRBV7-2 with TRBJ2-3, with a tentative D call TRBD2 (6 bases). The V and J ends lost 5 bases and 2 bases respectively, with 20 bases between them. The CDR3 covers 17 residues. CDR1 and CDR2 from the germline V gene are SGHTA and FQGNSA. Using reference TRBV7-2 and TRBJ2-3 for the parts outside the CDR3, the full variable domain is GAGVSQSPSNKVTEKGKDVELRCDPISGHTALYWYRQSLGQGLEFLIYFQGNSAPDKSGLPSDRFSAERTGGSVSTLTIQRTQQEDSAVYLCASSPVVAEPYTDTQYFGPGTRLTVL.

The chain links TRBV7-9 to TRBJ2-7; tentatively, D is TRBD2 (5 bases). The length of the CDR3 is 14 residues. V was cut by 3 bases and J by 3 bases, with 12 bases left in between. The V gene's germline CDR1 is SEHNR and CDR2 FQNEAQ (reference sequence). DNA for the CDR3: TGTGCCAGCAGCTTTAGGGAGCGGAGCTACGAGCAGTACTTC. Translating gives CASSFRERSYEQYF.

The rearrangement uses TRBV7-2 and TRBJ2-3; D might be TRBD1 (6 bases). The CDR3 length is 15 residues. Trimming cost V 4 bases and J 4 bases, with 15 bases left between them. The germline V gene encodes CDR1 SGHTA and CDR2 FQGNSA. The DNA of the CDR3 is TGTGCCAGCAGCTCCAAGGGGGAGTGGGCAGATACGCAGTATTTT. This sequence encodes CASSSKGEWADTQYF.

V gene TRBV30 combines with J gene TRBJ2-1, with 11 bases lining up with TRBD1. This CDR3 has 14 amino acids. V gave up 3 bases and J gave up 8 bases; unmatched junction bases: 6. Looked up from germline, CDR1 is GTSNPN and CDR2 is SVGIG (reference sequence). CDR3 sequence reads: CAWRRTGGFHEQFF. For the CDR3, the DNA is TGTGCCTGGAGAAGGACAGGGGGCTTCCATGAGCAGTTCTTC.

The rearrangement links TRBV9 to TRBJ2-2, with a weak D call TRBD1 (5 bases). Germline loops: CDR1 SGDLS, CDR2 YYNGEE. CDR3 length: 15 amino acids. With 0 bases removed from V and 5 bases from J, the gap between germline ends came to 11 bases. The DNA for the CDR3 is TGTGCCAGCAGCGTAGAGCCAGGGTGGACCGGGGAGCTGTTTTTT. It codes for CASSVEPGWTGELFF. Looking up the rest from reference TRBV9 and TRBJ2-2 gives the full variable domain: DSGVTQTPKHLITATGQRVTLRCSPRSGDLSVYWYQQSLDQGLQFLIQYYNGEERAKGNILERFSAQQFPDLHSELNLSSLELGDSALYFCASSVEPGWTGELFFGEGSRLTVL.

This clonotype has at least ten counts. The V and J genes are TRBV11-2 and TRBJ2-3; D gene ambiguous. V lost 3 bases and J lost 1, with 11 bases in between. Germline CDR1 reads SGHAT; CDR2 reads FQNNGV. CDR3 length: 15 amino acids. The CDR3 DNA reads TGTGCCAGCAGCTTCCGTATGGACGGCACAGATACGCAGTATTTT. Protein: CASSFRMDGTDTQYF.

V and J are TRBV5-1 and TRBJ2-1, with D tentatively TRBD2 (5 bases). V lost 4 bases to trimming and J lost 2 bases, with 13 bases between them. There are 15 residues in the CDR3. Germline V gene data show CDR1 as SGHRS and CDR2 as YFSETQ. The chain's CDR3 is CASSDLDWAYNEQFF. CDR3 nucleotide sequence: TGCGCCAGCAGCGACTTGGACTGGGCCTACAATGAGCAGTTCTTC.

This clonotype has only a few counts. V gene TRBV5-4 combines with J gene TRBJ1-2; 7 bases match TRBD1. CDR3 length: 16 amino acids. Germline lookup yields CDR1 SGHNT and CDR2 YYREEE (reference sequence). J was trimmed by 7 bases and V by 4 bases; bases with no gene match: 16. The CDR3 coding sequence is TGTGCCAGCAGCCTAAAACCCGACAGGGTCTCAGCTGGCTACACCTTC. Amino acid sequence: CASSLKPDRVSAGYTF. The full variable domain, its missing parts supplied by reference TRBV5-4 and TRBJ1-2, is ETGVTQSPTHLIKTRGQQVTLRCSSQSGHNTVSWYQQALGQGPQFIFQYYREEENGRGNFPPRFSGLQFPNYSSELNVNALELDDSALYLCASSLKPDRVSAGYTFGSGTRLTVV.

This rearrangement joins TRBV18 to TRBJ1-1; 10 nucleotides agree with TRBD1. The germline CDR1 and CDR2 sequences are KGHSH and LQKENI. J gave up 5 bases and V 4 bases, and 10 bases lay outside the gene matches. This CDR3 is 16 amino acids long. The CDR3 reads CASSRSGQGGNTEAFF. CDR3 in DNA: TGTGCCAGCTCACGTTCCGGACAGGGGGGAAATACTGAAGCTTTCTTT.

In its sample, this clonotype was seen a few times. CDR3 DNA sequence: TGTGCCAGCACCCCGGACTACCCTTCCTACGAGCAGTACTTC. As protein: CASTPDYPSYEQYF. The chain couples TRBV6-5 to TRBJ2-7; tentatively, D is TRBD2 (6 bases). This CDR3 has 14 residues. Germline V gives CDR1 MNHEY, CDR2 SVGAGI. V was pared by 7 bases and J by 1 base, with 14 bases between.